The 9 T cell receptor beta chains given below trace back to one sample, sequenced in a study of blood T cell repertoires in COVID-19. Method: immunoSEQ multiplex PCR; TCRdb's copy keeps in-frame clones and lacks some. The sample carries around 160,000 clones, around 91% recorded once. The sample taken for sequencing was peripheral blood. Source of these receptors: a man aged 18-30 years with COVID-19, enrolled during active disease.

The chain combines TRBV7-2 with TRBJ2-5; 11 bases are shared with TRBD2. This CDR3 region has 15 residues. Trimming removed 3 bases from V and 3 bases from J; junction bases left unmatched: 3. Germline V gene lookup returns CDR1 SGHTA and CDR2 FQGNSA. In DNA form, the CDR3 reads TGTGCCAGCAGCTTTAGCGGGAGGGTAGAAGAGACCCAGTACTTC. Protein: CASSFSGRVEETQYF.

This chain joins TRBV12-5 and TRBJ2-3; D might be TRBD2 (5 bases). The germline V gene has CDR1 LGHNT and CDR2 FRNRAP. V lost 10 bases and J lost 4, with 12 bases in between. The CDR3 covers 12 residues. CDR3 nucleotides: TGTGCTACCCGCCGAGGGTCAGATACGCAGTATTTT. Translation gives CATRRGSDTQYF.

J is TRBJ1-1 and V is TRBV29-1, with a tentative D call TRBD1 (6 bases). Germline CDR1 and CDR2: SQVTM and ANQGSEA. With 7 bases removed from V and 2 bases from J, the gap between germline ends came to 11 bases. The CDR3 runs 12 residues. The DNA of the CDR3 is TGCAGCGCTGTGACAGGAAACACTGAAGCTTTCTTT. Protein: CSAVTGNTEAFF.

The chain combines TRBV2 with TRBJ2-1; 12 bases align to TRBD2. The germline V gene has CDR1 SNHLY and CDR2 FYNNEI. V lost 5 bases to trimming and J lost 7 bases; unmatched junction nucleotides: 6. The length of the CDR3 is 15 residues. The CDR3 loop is CASSTTSGRRNEQFF. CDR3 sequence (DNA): TGTGCCAGCAGTACGACTAGCGGGAGAAGGAATGAGCAGTTCTTC.

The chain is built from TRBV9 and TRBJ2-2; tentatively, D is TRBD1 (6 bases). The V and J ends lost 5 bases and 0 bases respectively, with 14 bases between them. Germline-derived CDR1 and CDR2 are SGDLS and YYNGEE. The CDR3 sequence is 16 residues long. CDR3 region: CASRDTGNTNTGELFF. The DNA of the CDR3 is TGTGCCAGCAGGGATACAGGGAATACGAACACCGGGGAGCTGTTTTTT. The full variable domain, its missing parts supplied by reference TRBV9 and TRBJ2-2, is DSGVTQTPKHLITATGQRVTLRCSPRSGDLSVYWYQQSLDQGLQFLIQYYNGEERAKGNILERFSAQQFPDLHSELNLSSLELGDSALYFCASRDTGNTNTGELFFGEGSRLTVL.

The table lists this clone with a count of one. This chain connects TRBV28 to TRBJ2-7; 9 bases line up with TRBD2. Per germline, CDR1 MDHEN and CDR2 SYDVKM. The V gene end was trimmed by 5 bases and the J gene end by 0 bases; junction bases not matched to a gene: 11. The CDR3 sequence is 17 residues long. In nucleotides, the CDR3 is TGTGCCAGCAGTGTAGCGGGAGAGGGGGGGAGCTCCTACGAGCAGTACTTC. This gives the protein CASSVAGEGGSSYEQYF.

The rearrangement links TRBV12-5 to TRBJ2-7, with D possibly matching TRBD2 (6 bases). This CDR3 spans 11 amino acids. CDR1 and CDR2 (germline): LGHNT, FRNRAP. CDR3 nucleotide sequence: TGTGCCCCTCTAGCGCTGGACGAGCAGTACTTC. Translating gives CAPLALDEQYF.

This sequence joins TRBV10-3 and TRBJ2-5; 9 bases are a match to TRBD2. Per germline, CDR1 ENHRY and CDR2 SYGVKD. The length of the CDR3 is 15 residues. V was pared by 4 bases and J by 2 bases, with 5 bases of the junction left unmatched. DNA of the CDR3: TGTGCCATCAGTGTTAGCGGGAGTAGTCAAGAGACCCAGTACTTC. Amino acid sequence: CAISVSGSSQETQYF.

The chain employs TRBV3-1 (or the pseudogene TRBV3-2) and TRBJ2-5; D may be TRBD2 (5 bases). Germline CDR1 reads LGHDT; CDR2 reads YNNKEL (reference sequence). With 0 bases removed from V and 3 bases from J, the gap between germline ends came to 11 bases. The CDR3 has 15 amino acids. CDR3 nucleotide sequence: TGTGCCAGCAGCCAAGATCCCGGGATAGAAGAGACCCAGTACTTC. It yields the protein CASSQDPGIEETQYF.